This T cell receptor (beta chain) is drawn from a study of shared clonotypes between healthy human individuals. About the research overall: For every donor, three CD4 naive, three CD4 memory, two CD8 naive and one CD8 memory plates were used. Whole-study findings and limits: Though the depth was large, rarefaction showed that sorted-subset sequencing was incomplete. Generation probability values for non-shared clonotypes were lower than those for clonotypes shared by all four donors.

Regarding this clone: The antigen is not known.

Trimming at V came to 9 bases and at J to 0 bases, leaving 6 bases not matched to a gene. The CDR3 length is 16 residues. CDR1 and CDR2 (germline): SGHRS, YFSETQ. Data came from immunoSEQ multiplex PCR; TCRdb stores just in-frame clones and leaves some out. This table holds more than 2,000,000 clones, 90% to 95% found once. Everyone who donated was a Caucasian adult who lived in Nashville, Tennessee. The sequencing sample was made of naive CD4+ T cells from PBMCs. Specified subset: CD45RA+ positively selected. This TCR was sampled from a man between 18 and 35 years old in good health. Some clones in this sample may be carry-over from other donors' samples. The chain has TRBV5-1 and TRBJ2-6; 10 nucleotides align to TRBD1. CDR3 region: CATGTGVSSGANVLTF. Here the CDR3 DNA reads TGCGCCACCGGGACAGGGGTTAGCTCTGGGGCCAACGTCCTGACTTTC.